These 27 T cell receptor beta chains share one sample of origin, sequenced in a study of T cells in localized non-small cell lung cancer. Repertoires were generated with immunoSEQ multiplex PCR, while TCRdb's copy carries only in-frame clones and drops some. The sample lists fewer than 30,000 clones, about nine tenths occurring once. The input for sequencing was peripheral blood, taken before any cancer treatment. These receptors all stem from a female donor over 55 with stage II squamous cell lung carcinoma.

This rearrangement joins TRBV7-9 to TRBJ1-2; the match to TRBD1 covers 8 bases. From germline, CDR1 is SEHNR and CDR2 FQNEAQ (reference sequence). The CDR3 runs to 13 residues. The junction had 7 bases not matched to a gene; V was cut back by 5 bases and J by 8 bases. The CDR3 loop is CASSPGTGAGYTF. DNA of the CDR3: TGTGCCAGCAGCCCCGGGACAGGCGCGGGCTACACCTTC.

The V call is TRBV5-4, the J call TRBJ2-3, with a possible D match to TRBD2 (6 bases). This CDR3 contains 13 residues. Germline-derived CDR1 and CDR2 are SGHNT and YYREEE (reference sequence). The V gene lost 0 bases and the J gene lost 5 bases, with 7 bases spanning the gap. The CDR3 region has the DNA TGTGCCAGCAGCTTGGCCGGGGGAGATACGCAGTATTTT. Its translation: CASSLAGGDTQYF.

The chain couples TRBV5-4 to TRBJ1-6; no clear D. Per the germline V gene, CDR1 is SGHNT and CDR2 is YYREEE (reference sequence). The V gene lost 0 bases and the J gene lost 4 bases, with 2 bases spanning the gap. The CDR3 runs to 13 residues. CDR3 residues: CASSLGYNSPLHF. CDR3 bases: TGTGCCAGCAGCTTGGGTTATAATTCACCCCTCCACTTT.

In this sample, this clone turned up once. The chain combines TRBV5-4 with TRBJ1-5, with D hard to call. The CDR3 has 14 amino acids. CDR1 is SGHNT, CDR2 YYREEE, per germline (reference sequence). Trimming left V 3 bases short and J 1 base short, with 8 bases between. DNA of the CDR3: TGTGCCAGCAGCTCCCCCCCGAGCAATCAGCCCCAGCATTTT. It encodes CASSSPPSNQPQHF.

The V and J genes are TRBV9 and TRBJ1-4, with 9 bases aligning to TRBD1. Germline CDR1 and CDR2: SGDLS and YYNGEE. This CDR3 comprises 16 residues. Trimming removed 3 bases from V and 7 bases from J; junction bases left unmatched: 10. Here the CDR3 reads CASSAVPGQGSEKLFF. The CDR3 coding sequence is TGTGCCAGCAGCGCCGTCCCGGGACAGGGAAGTGAAAAACTGTTTTTT.

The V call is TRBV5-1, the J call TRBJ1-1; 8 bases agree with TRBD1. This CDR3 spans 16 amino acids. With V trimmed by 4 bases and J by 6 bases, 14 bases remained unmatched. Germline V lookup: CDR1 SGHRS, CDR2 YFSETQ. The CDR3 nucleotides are TGCGCCAGCAGCGACGGACAGGGAAAGCCGTTCGCTGAAGCTTTCTTT. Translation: CASSDGQGKPFAEAFF. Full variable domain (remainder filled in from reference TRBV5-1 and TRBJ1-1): KAGVTQTPRYLIKTRGQQVTLSCSPISGHRSVSWYQQTPGQGLQFLFEYFSETQRNKGNFPGRFSGRQFSNSRSEMNVSTLELGDSALYLCASSDGQGKPFAEAFFGQGTRLTVV.

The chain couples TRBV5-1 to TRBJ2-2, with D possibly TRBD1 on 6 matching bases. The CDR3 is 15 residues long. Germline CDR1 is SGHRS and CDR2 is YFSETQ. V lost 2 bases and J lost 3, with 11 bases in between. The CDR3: CASSLQGLYTGELFF. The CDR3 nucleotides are TGCGCCAGCAGCTTACAGGGCTTGTACACCGGGGAGCTGTTTTTT.

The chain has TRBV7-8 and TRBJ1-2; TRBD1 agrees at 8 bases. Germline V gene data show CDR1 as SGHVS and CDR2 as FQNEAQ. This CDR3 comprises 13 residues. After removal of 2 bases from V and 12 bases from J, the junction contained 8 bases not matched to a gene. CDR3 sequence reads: CASSLSGGAKDTF. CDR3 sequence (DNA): TGTGCCAGCAGCTTATCAGGGGGCGCGAAGGACACCTTC.

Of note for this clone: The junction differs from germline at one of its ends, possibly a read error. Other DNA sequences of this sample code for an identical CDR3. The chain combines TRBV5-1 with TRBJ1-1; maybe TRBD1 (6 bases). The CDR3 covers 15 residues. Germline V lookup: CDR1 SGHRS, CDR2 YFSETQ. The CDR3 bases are TGCGCCAGCAGGCTCGGGATCCGCAGGGACACTGAGGCTTTCTTT. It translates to CASRLGIRRDTEAFF.

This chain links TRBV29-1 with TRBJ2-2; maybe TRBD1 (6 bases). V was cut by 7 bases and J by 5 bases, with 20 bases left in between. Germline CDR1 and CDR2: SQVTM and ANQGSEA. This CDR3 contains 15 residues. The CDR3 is CSALQGKLGTGELFF. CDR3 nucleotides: TGCAGCGCTTTACAGGGAAAGTTGGGGACCGGGGAGCTGTTTTTT.

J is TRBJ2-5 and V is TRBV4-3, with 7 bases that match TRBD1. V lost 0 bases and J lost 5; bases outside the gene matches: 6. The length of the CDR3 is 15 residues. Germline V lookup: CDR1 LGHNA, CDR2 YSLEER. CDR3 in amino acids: CASSQDIGGRETQYF. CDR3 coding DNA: TGCGCCAGCAGCCAAGATATAGGGGGCCGGGAGACCCAGTACTTC.

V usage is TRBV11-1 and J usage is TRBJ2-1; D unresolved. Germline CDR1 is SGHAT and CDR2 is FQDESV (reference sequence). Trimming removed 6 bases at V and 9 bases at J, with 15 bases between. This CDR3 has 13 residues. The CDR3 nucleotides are TGTGCCAGCAGAGCCGCACGTCGCGGTGAGCAGTTCTTC. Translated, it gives CASRAARRGEQFF.

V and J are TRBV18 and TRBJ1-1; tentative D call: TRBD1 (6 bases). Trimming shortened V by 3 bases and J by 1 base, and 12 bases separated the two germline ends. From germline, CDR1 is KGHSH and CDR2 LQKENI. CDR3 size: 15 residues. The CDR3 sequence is CASSPGGAGNTEAFF. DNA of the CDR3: TGTGCCAGCTCACCCGGGGGGGCTGGGAACACTGAAGCTTTCTTT.

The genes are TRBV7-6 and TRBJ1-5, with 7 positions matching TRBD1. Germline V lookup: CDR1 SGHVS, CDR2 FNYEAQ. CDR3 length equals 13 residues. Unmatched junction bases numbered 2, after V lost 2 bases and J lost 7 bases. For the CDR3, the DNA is TGTGCCAGCAGCTTATGGGACAGACAGCCCCAGCATTTT. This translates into CASSLWDRQPQHF.

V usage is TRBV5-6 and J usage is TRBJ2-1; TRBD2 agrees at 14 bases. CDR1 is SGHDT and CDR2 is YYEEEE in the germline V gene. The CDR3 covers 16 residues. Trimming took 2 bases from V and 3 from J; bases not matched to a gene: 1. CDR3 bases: TGTGCCAGCAGCTTCGGACTAGCGGGAGGCTACAATGAGCAGTTCTTC. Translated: CASSFGLAGGYNEQFF.

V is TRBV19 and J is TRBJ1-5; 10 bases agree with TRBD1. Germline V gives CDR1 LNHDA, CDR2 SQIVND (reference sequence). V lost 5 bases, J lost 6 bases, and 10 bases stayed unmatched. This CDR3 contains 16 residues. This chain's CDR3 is CASSPLTGGSSQPQHF. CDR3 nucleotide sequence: TGTGCCAGTAGTCCTCTGACAGGGGGCTCGAGTCAGCCCCAGCATTTT.

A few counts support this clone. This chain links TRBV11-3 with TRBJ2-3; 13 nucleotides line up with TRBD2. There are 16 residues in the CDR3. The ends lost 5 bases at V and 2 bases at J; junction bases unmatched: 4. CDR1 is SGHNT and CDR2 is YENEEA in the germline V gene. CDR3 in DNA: TGTGCCAGCAGCCCGGGGACTAGCGGGAACACAGATACGCAGTATTTT. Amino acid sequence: CASSPGTSGNTDTQYF.

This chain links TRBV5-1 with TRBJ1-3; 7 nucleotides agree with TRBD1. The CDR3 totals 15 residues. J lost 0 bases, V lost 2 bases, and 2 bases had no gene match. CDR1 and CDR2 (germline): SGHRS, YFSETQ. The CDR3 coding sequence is TGCGCCAGCAGCTTTACAGGGGTCTCTGGAAACACCATATATTTT. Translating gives CASSFTGVSGNTIYF. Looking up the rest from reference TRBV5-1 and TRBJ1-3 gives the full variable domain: KAGVTQTPRYLIKTRGQQVTLSCSPISGHRSVSWYQQTPGQGLQFLFEYFSETQRNKGNFPGRFSGRQFSNSRSEMNVSTLELGDSALYLCASSFTGVSGNTIYFGEGSWLTVV.

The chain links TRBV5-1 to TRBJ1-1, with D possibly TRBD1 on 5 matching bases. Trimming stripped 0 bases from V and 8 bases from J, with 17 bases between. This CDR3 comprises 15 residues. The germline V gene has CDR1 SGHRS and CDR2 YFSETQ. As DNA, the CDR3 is TGCGCCAGCAGCTTGGAGAACAGGCCTGCGAAAGAAGCTTTCTTT. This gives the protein CASSLENRPAKEAFF.

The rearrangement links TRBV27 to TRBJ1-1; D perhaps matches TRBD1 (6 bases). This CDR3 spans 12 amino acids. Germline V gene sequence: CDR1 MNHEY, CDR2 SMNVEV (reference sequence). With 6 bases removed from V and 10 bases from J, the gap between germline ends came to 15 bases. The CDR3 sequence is CASRLQGGVAFF. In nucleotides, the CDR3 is TGTGCCAGCAGGCTACAGGGTGGGGTAGCTTTCTTT.

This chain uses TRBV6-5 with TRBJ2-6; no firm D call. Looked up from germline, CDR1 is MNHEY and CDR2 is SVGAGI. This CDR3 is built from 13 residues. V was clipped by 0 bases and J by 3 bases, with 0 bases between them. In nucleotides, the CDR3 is TGTGCCAGCAGTTACTCTGGGGCCAACGTCCTGACTTTC. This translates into CASSYSGANVLTF.

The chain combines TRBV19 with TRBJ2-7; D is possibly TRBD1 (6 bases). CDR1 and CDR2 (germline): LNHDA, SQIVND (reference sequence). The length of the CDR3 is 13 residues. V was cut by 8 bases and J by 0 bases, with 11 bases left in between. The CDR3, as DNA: TGTGCCAGTGGACAGCCCAGCTCCTACGAGCAGTACTTC. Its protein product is CASGQPSSYEQYF.

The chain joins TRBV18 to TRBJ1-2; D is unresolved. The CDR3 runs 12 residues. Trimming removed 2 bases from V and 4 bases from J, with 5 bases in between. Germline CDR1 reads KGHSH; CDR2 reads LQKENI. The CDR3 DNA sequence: TGTGCCAGCTCACCATTTGTCTATGGCTACACCTTC. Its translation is CASSPFVYGYTF.

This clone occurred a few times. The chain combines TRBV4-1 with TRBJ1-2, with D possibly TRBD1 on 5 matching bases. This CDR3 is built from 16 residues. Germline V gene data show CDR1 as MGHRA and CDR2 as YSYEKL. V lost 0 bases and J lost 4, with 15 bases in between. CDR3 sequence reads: CASSQDNRPTVYGYTF. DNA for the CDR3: TGCGCCAGCAGCCAAGATAACAGGCCGACGGTCTATGGCTACACCTTC.

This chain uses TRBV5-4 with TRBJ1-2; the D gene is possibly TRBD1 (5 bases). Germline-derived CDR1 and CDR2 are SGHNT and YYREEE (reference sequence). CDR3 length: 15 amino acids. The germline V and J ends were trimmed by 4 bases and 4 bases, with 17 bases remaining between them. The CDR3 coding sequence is TGTGCCAGCAGCCCCCCAGGGTTCAAGCGCTATGGCTACACCTTC. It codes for CASSPPGFKRYGYTF.

CDR3 nucleotides: TGTGCCAGCAGCTTCCCCGGGGGATATGGCTACACCTTC. Its translation: CASSFPGGYGYTF. The V and J genes are TRBV7-6 and TRBJ1-2, with a weak D call TRBD1 (5 bases). V dropped 3 bases and J dropped 5 bases, with 10 bases sitting between them. The CDR3 loop spans 13 amino acids. Germline V gene data show CDR1 as SGHVS and CDR2 as FNYEAQ.

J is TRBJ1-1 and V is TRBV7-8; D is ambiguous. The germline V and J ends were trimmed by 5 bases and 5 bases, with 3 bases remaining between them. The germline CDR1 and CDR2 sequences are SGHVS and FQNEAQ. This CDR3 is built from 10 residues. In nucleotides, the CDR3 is TGTGCCAGCAGCCGGACTGAAGCTTTCTTT. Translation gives CASSRTEAFF.